Following are 27 T cell receptor beta chains from one sample sequenced in a study of blood T cell repertoires in COVID-19. The repertoire was sequenced with immunoSEQ multiplex PCR; TCRdb's copy has only in-frame clones and lacks some. Here the sample spans under 200,000 clones, around 83% being singletons. Source material: PBMCs or T cells enriched from blood (not recorded which). Source of these receptors: a woman aged 45-60 years in a cohort exposed to, infected with or recovered from COVID-19 (not recorded which).

V usage is TRBV5-1 and J usage is TRBJ2-7, with 12 bases matching TRBD2. The trim removed 3 bases at V and 3 bases at J, leaving 4 bases unmatched. CDR3 length equals 15 residues. The germline V gene has CDR1 SGHRS and CDR2 YFSETQ. For the CDR3, the DNA is TGCGCCAGCAGCTCTCGACTAGCGGGAGACTACGAGCAGTACTTC. This gives the protein CASSSRLAGDYEQYF.

The chain couples TRBV7-6 to TRBJ2-3; no reliable D call. Germline values: CDR1 SGHVS, CDR2 FNYEAQ. Trimming removed 1 base from V and 2 bases from J, with 13 bases in between. The CDR3 length is 16 residues. The CDR3 loop is CASSLVGSQDTDTQYF. The CDR3 DNA is TGTGCCAGCAGCTTAGTCGGCAGCCAGGACACAGATACGCAGTATTTT.

This clone came up once. The rearrangement links TRBV28 to TRBJ1-1, with D uncertain. V was trimmed by 6 bases and J by 1 base, leaving 27 bases between them. Germline-derived CDR1 and CDR2 are MDHEN and SYDVKM. The CDR3 extends over 19 amino acids. The CDR3 nucleotides read TGTGCCAGCAGCTCTGATGAAGGTTTTTGGAGTGTATCGAACACTGAAGCTTTCTTT. This encodes CASSSDEGFWSVSNTEAFF.

V and J are TRBV5-6 and TRBJ1-1, with D tentatively TRBD1 (5 bases). This CDR3 is 14 amino acids long. Germline CDR1 and CDR2: SGHDT and YYEEEE. The V and J ends lost 4 bases and 3 bases respectively, with 13 bases between them. CDR3 DNA sequence: TGTGCCAGCAGCCGTTTGCGGGGGGACACTGAAGCTTTCTTT. This codes for CASSRLRGDTEAFF.

The gene calls are TRBV9 and TRBJ1-3; 7 bases map to TRBD1. Trimming took 0 bases from V and 1 from J; bases not matched to a gene: 4. This CDR3 is 16 amino acids long. The V gene's germline CDR1 is SGDLS and CDR2 YYNGEE. The CDR3 sequence: CASSVEQGLSGNTIYF. In DNA form, the CDR3 reads TGTGCCAGCAGCGTAGAACAGGGGCTTTCTGGAAACACCATATATTTT.

The gene calls are TRBV7-9 and TRBJ1-1, with D perhaps matching TRBD1 (6 bases). The CDR3 loop spans 15 amino acids. With 3 bases removed from V and 3 bases from J, the gap between germline ends came to 14 bases. CDR1 is SEHNR, CDR2 FQNEAQ, per germline (reference sequence). Here the CDR3 DNA reads TGTGCCAGCAGCTTCCTACAGGGAAGGTACACTGAAGCTTTCTTT. Protein product: CASSFLQGRYTEAFF.

The J gene is TRBJ1-5, the V gene TRBV4-1; D might be TRBD1 (5 bases). The germline V gene encodes CDR1 MGHRA and CDR2 YSYEKL. The CDR3 totals 17 residues. Trimming left V 1 base short and J 1 base short, with 14 bases between. CDR3 in amino acids: CASSQVLGQGSNQPQHF. The CDR3 DNA reads as TGCGCCAGCAGCCAAGTTCTGGGGCAGGGAAGCAATCAGCCCCAGCATTTT.

V usage is TRBV5-4 and J usage is TRBJ2-2, with 11 nucleotides matching TRBD2. Trimming took 4 bases from V and 6 from J; bases not matched to a gene: 8. The germline gives CDR1 SGHNT, CDR2 YYREEE (reference sequence). The CDR3 sequence is 16 residues long. The CDR3 sequence: CASSPGMTSGAGELFF. CDR3 bases: TGTGCCAGCAGCCCGGGTATGACTAGCGGGGCCGGGGAGCTGTTTTTT.

The chain recombines TRBV6-6 with TRBJ1-5, with D maybe TRBD1 (6 bases). Trimming pared 4 bases from V and 6 bases from J, leaving 16 bases between. Germline V gives CDR1 MNHNY, CDR2 SVGAGI (reference sequence). This CDR3 spans 15 amino acids. CDR3 bases: TGTGCCAGCAGTTCATCCGGGACATCGGGTCAGCCCCAGCATTTT. This translates into CASSSSGTSGQPQHF.

This chain links TRBV18 with TRBJ2-2; D may be TRBD1 (5 bases). The ends were cut back, 1 base at V and 3 bases at J, with 6 bases in the middle. The germline V gene has CDR1 KGHSH and CDR2 LQKENI. The CDR3 extends over 14 amino acids. In nucleotides, the CDR3 is TGTGCCAGCTCACCACAGGGGTACACCGGGGAGCTGTTTTTT. Translating it yields CASSPQGYTGELFF. Full variable domain (missing parts from reference TRBV18 and TRBJ2-2): NAGVMQNPRHLVRRRGQEARLRCSPMKGHSHVYWYRQLPEEGLKFMVYLQKENIIDESGMPKERFSAEFPKEGPSILRIQQVVRGDSAAYFCASSPQGYTGELFFGEGSRLTVL.

This sequence joins TRBV18 and TRBJ2-1; TRBD1 is a possible D gene (6 bases). The V gene lost 6 bases and the J gene lost 6 bases, with 21 bases spanning the gap. The CDR3 totals 16 residues. Germline V gene sequence: CDR1 KGHSH, CDR2 LQKENI. CDR3 coding DNA: TGTGCCAGCTCCCTCTTCGCCACAGGGTCGGTCAATGAGCAGTTCTTC. It yields the protein CASSLFATGSVNEQFF.

The chain employs TRBV6-1 and TRBJ1-2; D is undetermined. CDR1 is MNHNS, CDR2 SASEGT, per germline. With 2 bases removed from V and 0 bases from J, the gap between germline ends came to 19 bases. The CDR3 totals 18 residues. CDR3 sequence (DNA): TGTGCCAGCAGTGAAACTGTCCTTCGCGGCGGTTCTAACTATGGCTACACCTTC. Protein sequence: CASSETVLRGGSNYGYTF.

The chain uses TRBV10-3 and TRBJ2-5; 8 positions match TRBD2. The length of the CDR3 is 14 residues. V trimming: 11 bases; J trimming: 3 bases; junction bases outside the gene matches: 11. Germline V CDR1 and CDR2: ENHRY, SYGVKD. The CDR3 DNA follows: TGTGCCGCGAACGCCGGGGGGGTGGAAGAGACCCAGTACTTC. This sequence encodes CAANAGGVEETQYF.

The chain uses TRBV28 and TRBJ1-5; 8 positions match TRBD1. Germline CDR1 and CDR2: MDHEN and SYDVKM. With 5 bases clipped from V and 0 bases from J, the junction kept 6 bases outside the gene matches. This CDR3 has 16 residues. The CDR3 coding sequence is TGTGCCAGCAGTCCGACGACAGGGGCTAGCAATCAGCCCCAGCATTTT. Translation: CASSPTTGASNQPQHF.

The chain is built from TRBV25-1 and TRBJ1-1; D may be TRBD1 (6 bases). Germline-derived CDR1 and CDR2 are MGHDK and SYGVNS. Trimming removed 2 bases at V and 1 base at J, with 14 bases between. The CDR3 runs to 16 residues. CDR3 sequence reads: CASSEVGVRGNTEAFF. The CDR3 bases are TGTGCCAGCAGTGAAGTCGGCGTCAGGGGGAACACTGAAGCTTTCTTT.

The V call is TRBV5-1, the J call TRBJ2-4; D not certain. CDR1 is SGHRS and CDR2 is YFSETQ in the germline V gene. The CDR3 extends over 14 amino acids. The V and J ends lost 0 bases and 5 bases respectively, with 9 bases between them. Here the CDR3 DNA reads TGCGCCAGCAGCTTGGATATCGGTCAAAACATTCAGTACTTC. It specifies CASSLDIGQNIQYF.

This sequence joins TRBV5-4 and TRBJ2-2; 8 nucleotides line up with TRBD2. The CDR3 length is 17 residues. CDR1 and CDR2 from the germline V gene are SGHNT and YYREEE (reference sequence). V gave up 7 bases and J gave up 4 bases; unmatched junction bases: 15. The CDR3, as DNA: TGTGCCAGCGTCGCGGGGGGCCCAGCGGTGGGCACCGGGGAGCTGTTTTTT. Encoded protein: CASVAGGPAVGTGELFF.

CDR3 DNA: TGTGCCAGCAGTTACCAGGGTGGAAATTATAATTCACCCCTCCACTTT. Protein product: CASSYQGGNYNSPLHF. The J gene is TRBJ1-6, the V gene TRBV6-6; D perhaps matches TRBD1 (5 bases). The germline V gene has CDR1 MNHNY and CDR2 SVGAGI (reference sequence). The CDR3 runs to 16 residues. V lost 2 bases to trimming and J lost 4 bases, with 12 bases between them.

Only one count was recorded for this clone. The chain carries TRBV4-1 and TRBJ1-4; D is perhaps TRBD1 (5 bases). V lost 2 bases and J 13 bases, leaving 14 bases between the germline ends. The germline gives CDR1 MGHRA, CDR2 YSYEKL. The CDR3 length is 13 residues. Here the CDR3 reads CASSQFPPRGLFF. The CDR3 bases are TGCGCCAGCAGCCAATTCCCGCCTAGGGGACTGTTTTTT.

This clone has just one count. This chain links TRBV19 with TRBJ2-1; 8 positions agree with TRBD1. The CDR3 totals 15 residues. CDR1 LNHDA and CDR2 SQIVND come from the germline V gene (reference sequence). V was pared by 5 bases and J by 2 bases, with 5 bases of the junction left unmatched. CDR3 DNA: TGTGCCAGTAGTCCCGGGACAGGAGCCTACAATGAGCAGTTCTTC. It encodes CASSPGTGAYNEQFF.

The chain has TRBV4-2 and TRBJ2-2; D not certain. CDR1 and CDR2 from the germline V gene are LGHNA and YNFKEQ. V gave up 0 bases and J gave up 6 bases, with 8 bases separating them. This CDR3 is built from 14 residues. The CDR3 loop reads CASSQDEVAGELFF. The CDR3 nucleotides are TGTGCCAGCAGCCAAGATGAAGTAGCCGGGGAGCTGTTTTTT.

The chain employs TRBV27 and TRBJ1-5, with 8 bases lining up with TRBD1. The CDR3 contains 15 residues. The trim removed 5 bases at V and 4 bases at J, leaving 7 bases unmatched. The germline V gene has CDR1 MNHEY and CDR2 SMNVEV (reference sequence). CDR3 bases: TGTGCCAGCAGTAACCGACAGGGGTATAATCAGCCCCAGCATTTT. This translates into CASSNRQGYNQPQHF.

V is TRBV11-3 and J is TRBJ1-1; D remains unclear. This CDR3 is 12 amino acids long. Trimming took off 0 bases at V and 7 bases at J, with 6 bases between the two ends. CDR1 and CDR2 from the germline V gene are SGHNT and YENEEA. This chain's CDR3 is CASSLERGEAFF. CDR3 nucleotides: TGTGCCAGCAGCTTAGAACGGGGTGAAGCTTTCTTT.

In this sample, this clone turned up once. V usage is TRBV20-1 and J usage is TRBJ2-1; perhaps TRBD2 as D (5 bases). The CDR3 runs 11 residues. Germline-derived CDR1 and CDR2 are DFQATT and SNEGSKA (reference sequence). V was trimmed by 5 bases and J by 12 bases, leaving 14 bases between them. The CDR3 protein is CSAPRGGGQFF. CDR3 coding DNA: TGCAGTGCTCCCCGTGGAGGAGGGCAGTTCTTC.

This clone was detected only once. This chain links TRBV11-1 with TRBJ2-7; TRBD2 matches 13 bases. The CDR3 extends over 16 amino acids. The ends lost 5 bases at V and 3 bases at J; junction bases unmatched: 7. Germline V gene data show CDR1 as SGHAT and CDR2 as FQDESV (reference sequence). This CDR3 reads CASSRGLAGDIYEQYF. In DNA, the CDR3 is TGTGCCAGCAGCAGAGGACTAGCGGGAGATATCTACGAGCAGTACTTC.

Regarding this clone: Additional DNA sequences in this sample encode the identical CDR3. V is TRBV9 and J is TRBJ1-2; D ambiguous. The CDR3 contains 14 residues. The germline CDR1 and CDR2 sequences are SGDLS and YYNGEE. V lost 0 bases to trimming and J lost 4 bases, with 10 bases between them. Here the CDR3 reads CASSVDPGIYGYTF. CDR3 DNA: TGTGCCAGCAGCGTAGATCCGGGGATCTATGGCTACACCTTC.

This clone was counted at least ten times. The gene calls are TRBV15 and TRBJ2-7; D possibly corresponds to TRBD2 (5 bases). Germline V lookup: CDR1 LNHNV, CDR2 YYDKDF (reference sequence). This CDR3 spans 15 amino acids. The germline V and J ends were trimmed by 0 bases and 7 bases, with 16 bases remaining between them. As DNA, the CDR3 is TGTGCCACCAGCAGAGATCGCGCGGGTAGGCGGGAGCAGTACTTC. Its translation is CATSRDRAGRREQYF. Combining the CDR3 with reference TRBV15 and TRBJ2-7 gives the whole variable domain DAMVIQNPRYQVTQFGKPVTLSCSQTLNHNVMYWYQQKSSQAPKLLFHYYDKDFNNEADTPDNFQSRRPNTSFCFLDIRSPGLGDTAMYLCATSRDRAGRREQYFGPGTRLTVT.